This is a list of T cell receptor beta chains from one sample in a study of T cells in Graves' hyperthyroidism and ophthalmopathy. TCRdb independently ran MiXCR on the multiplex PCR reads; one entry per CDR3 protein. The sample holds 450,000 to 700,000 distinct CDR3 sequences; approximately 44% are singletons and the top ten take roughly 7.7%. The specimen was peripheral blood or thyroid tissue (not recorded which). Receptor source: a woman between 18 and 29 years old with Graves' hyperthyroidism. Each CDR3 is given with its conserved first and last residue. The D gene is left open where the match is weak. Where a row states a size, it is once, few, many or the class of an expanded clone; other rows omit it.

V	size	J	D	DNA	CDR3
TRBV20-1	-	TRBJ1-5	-	TGCAGTGCCAGCTCATTGGCTGATAGCAATCAGCCCCAGCATTTT	CSASSLADSNQPQHF
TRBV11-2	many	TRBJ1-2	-	TGTGCCAGCAGCCCGATTCGGGGAAACTATGGCTACACCTTC	CASSPIRGNYGYTF
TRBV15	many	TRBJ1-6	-	TGTGCCACCAGCAGAGGGGTTGTATATAATTCACCCCTCCACTTT	CATSRGVVYNSPLHF
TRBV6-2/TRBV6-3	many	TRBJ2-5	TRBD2	TGTGCCAGCAGTTACCAGCGGGAGGGCCTCGGAGAGACCCAGTACTTC	CASSYQREGLGETQYF
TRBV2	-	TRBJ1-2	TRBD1	TGTGCCAGCAGAGGGCAGGGGGCGCCCGGCTACACCTTC	CASRGQGAPGYTF
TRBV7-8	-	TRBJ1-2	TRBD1	TGTGCCAGCAGCTCTGTCGGGGCAGGGGGTGGCTATGGCTACACCTTC	CASSSVGAGGGYGYTF
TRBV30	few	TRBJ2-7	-	TGTGCCTGGAGTGACCCATCGGCCTACTTCGAGCAGTACTTC	CAWSDPSAYFEQYF
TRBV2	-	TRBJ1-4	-	TGTGCCAGCAGGCCAACAGGCCCCAGTGGTCGTGAAAAACTGTTTTTT	CASRPTGPSGREKLFF
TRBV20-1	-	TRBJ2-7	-	TGCAGTGCTAGCAGCGTGGCTGGGGCGGGTGAGCAGTACTTC	CSASSVAGAGEQYF
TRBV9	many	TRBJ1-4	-	TGTGCCAGCAGCGTAGGTTTCGGACAGACAAATGAAAAACTGTTTTTT	CASSVGFGQTNEKLFF
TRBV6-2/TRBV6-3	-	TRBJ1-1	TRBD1	TGTGCCAGCAGTTACCAGGACAGGACCTATGGCTACACTGAAGCTTTCTTT	CASSYQDRTYGYTEAFF
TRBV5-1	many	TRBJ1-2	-	TGTGCCAGCAGTTTAGGACTCGACTATGGCTACACCTTC	CASSLGLDYGYTF
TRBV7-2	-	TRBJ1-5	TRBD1	TGTGCCAGCAGCCACCTCCGGGACAGGGGGGCGCATTTT	CASSHLRDRGAHF
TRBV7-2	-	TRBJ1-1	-	TGTGCCAGCAGCTTAGCGGTGGGGGGTCGAAACACTGAAGCTTTCTTT	CASSLAVGGRNTEAFF
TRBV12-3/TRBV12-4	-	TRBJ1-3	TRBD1	TGTGCCAGCAGGACAGGGAGAGTTATTGGAAACACCATATATTTT	CASRTGRVIGNTIYF
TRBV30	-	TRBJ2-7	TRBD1	TGTGCCTGGAGCGGACAGGGAATTCGGGAGCAGTACTTC	CAWSGQGIREQYF
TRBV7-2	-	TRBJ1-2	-	TGTGCCAGCAGCCCCGGGACTATCGGCTACACCTTC	CASSPGTIGYTF
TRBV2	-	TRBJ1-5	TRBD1	TGTGCCAGCCGGGACAGTGCGGGCAATCAGCCCCAGCATTTT	CASRDSAGNQPQHF
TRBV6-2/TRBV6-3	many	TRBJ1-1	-	TGTGCCAGCATACCTGCCGCGGCGGCGAACACTGAAGCTTTCTTT	CASIPAAAANTEAFF
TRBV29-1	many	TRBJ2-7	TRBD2	TGCAGCGTTGGGGGGGGTCCCCTCTACGAGCAGTACTTC	CSVGGGPLYEQYF
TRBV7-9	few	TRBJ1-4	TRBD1	TGTGCCAGCACCCGAGGGACAGATGAAAAACTGTTTTTT	CASTRGTDEKLFF
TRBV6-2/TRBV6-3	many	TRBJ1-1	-	TGTGCCAGCAGTTACGAGGGGAACACTGAAGCTTTCTTT	CASSYEGNTEAFF
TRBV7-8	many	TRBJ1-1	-	TGTGCCAGCAGCCTGAGGGCTGCCACTGAAGCTTTCTTT	CASSLRAATEAFF
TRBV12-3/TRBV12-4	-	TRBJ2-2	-	TGTGCCAGCAGTCCAACTCAGAATGTTGGGGAGCTGTTTTTT	CASSPTQNVGELFF
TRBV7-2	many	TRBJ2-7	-	TGTGCCAGCAGCTTAGCGCCAGGGGAAAACTACGAGCAGTACTTC	CASSLAPGENYEQYF
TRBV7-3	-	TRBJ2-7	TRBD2	TGTGCCAGCAGTACTAGCGGGAGAGCTAATGAGCAGTACTTC	CASSTSGRANEQYF
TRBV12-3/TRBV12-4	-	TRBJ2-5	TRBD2	TGTGCCAGCAGTCGTGCCGGGACTACTTCTGAGACCCAGTACTTC	CASSRAGTTSETQYF
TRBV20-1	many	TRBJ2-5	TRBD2	TGCAGTGCTAGAGACCCGGGACTAAGTCGGGAGACCCAGTACTTC	CSARDPGLSRETQYF
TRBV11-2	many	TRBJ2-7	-	TGTGCCAGCAGCTTCGCCCGAGACTACTACGAGCAGTACTTC	CASSFARDYYEQYF
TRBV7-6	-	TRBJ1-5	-	TGTGCCAGCAGCCTATCCCCCGTGGACGGTAGCAATCAGCCCCAGCATTTT	CASSLSPVDGSNQPQHF
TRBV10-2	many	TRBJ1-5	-	TGCGCCAGCAGTGGGTGGACTAACAATCAGCCCCAGCATTTT	CASSGWTNNQPQHF
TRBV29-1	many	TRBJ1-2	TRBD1	TGCAGCGTTGACCCATGGGGACAGGGCTATGGCTACACCTTC	CSVDPWGQGYGYTF
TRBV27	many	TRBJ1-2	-	TGTGCCAGCAGGGAAAGTAACTATGGCTACACCTTC	CASRESNYGYTF
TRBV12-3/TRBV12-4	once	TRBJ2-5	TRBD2	TGTGCCAGCAGTTGTCGAAGCGGGAGGCGGGAGACCCAGTACTTC	CASSCRSGRRETQYF
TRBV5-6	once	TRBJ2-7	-	TGTGCCAGCAGCTTGGGGAGTTGGTACGAGCAGTACTTC	CASSLGSWYEQYF
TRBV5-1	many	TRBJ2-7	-	TGCGCCAGCAGCTTGCAATACTACGACGCCTACGAGCAGTACTTC	CASSLQYYDAYEQYF
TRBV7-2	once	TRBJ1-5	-	TGCGCCAGCAGCCAAGGAGGGGGGAGCTATAGCAATCAGCCCCAGCATTTT	CASSQGGGSYSNQPQHF
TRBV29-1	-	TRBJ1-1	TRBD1	TGCAGCGCTAGACAGGGGGCTCCTGAAGCTTTCTTT	CSARQGAPEAFF
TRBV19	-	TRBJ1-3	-	TGTGCCAGTAGTGCCCAGGGTCGGGCAAACACCATATATTTT	CASSAQGRANTIYF
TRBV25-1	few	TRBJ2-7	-	TGTGCCAGCAGTGAATCCGGGCAGGTCTACGAGCAGTACTTC	CASSESGQVYEQYF
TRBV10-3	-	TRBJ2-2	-	TGTGCCATCAGGACTACCGGGGAGCTGTTTTTT	CAIRTTGELFF
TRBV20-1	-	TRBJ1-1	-	TGCAGTGCTAAAGACCCCACAGCGGCGAACACTGAAGCTTTCTTT	CSAKDPTAANTEAFF
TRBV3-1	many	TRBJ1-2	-	TGTGCCAGCAGCCCCGACTTGAAGGGGCTTGATGGCTACACCTTC	CASSPDLKGLDGYTF
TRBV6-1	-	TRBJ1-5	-	TGTGCCAGCAGCAGCCAAGACGGGGCGGGTCAGCCCCAGCATTTT	CASSSQDGAGQPQHF
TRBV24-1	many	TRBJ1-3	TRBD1	TGTGCCACCAGTGATCCGAACCCACAGGGGAACACCATATATTTT	CATSDPNPQGNTIYF
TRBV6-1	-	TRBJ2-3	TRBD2	TGTGCCAGCAGGGGACTAGCGGGAGTAACAGATACGCAGTATTTT	CASRGLAGVTDTQYF